This T cell receptor beta chain was recovered during a study of post-analysis software for immune sequencing data. Overall study: Clinical courses comprised relapsing-remitting, secondary progressive and progressive-relapsing multiple sclerosis. General study points: People with multiple sclerosis had a significantly lower normalized Chao1 diversity than controls did.

A note on this clonotype: Its specificity is not known.

Unique molecular identifiers were carried by the TCR beta cDNA libraries. There were about 0.85 to 10 million T cells, and 450,000 to 550,000 cDNA molecules came from them. Each CDR3 protein is one row after TCRdb ran MiXCR on the PCR reads. The repertoire holds a few hundred thousand distinct CDR3 sequences, approximately 34% seen once, with 4% to 5.5% in the top ten. Input material: blood. The source of this sequence is a girl aged 10-17 years with multiple sclerosis.

The CDR3 DNA sequence: TGTGCCAGCAGCTTACGAGGGGGAAGCTCCTACAATGAGCAGTTCTTC. Translation gives CASSLRGGSSYNEQFF. The chain is built from TRBV13 and TRBJ2-1, with D tentatively TRBD1 (6 bases). Trimming shortened V by 2 bases and J by 0 bases, and 11 bases separated the two germline ends. CDR3 size: 16 residues. The germline V gene encodes CDR1 PRHDT and CDR2 FYEKMQ (reference sequence).